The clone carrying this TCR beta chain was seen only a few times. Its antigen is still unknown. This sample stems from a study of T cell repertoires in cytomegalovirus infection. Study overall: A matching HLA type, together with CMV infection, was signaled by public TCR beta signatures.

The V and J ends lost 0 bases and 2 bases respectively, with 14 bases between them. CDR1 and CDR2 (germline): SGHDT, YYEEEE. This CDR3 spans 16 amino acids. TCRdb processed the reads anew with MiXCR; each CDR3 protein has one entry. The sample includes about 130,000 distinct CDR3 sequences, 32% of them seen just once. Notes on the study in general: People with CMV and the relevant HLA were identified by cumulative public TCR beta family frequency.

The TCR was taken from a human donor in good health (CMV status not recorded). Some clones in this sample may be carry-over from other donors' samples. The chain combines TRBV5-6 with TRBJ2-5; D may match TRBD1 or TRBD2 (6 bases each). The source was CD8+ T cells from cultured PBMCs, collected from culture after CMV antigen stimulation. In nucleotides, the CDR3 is TGTGCCAGCAGCTTGGTTTCCCGGGGGCGGCAAGAGACCCAGTACTTC. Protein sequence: CASSLVSRGRQETQYF.